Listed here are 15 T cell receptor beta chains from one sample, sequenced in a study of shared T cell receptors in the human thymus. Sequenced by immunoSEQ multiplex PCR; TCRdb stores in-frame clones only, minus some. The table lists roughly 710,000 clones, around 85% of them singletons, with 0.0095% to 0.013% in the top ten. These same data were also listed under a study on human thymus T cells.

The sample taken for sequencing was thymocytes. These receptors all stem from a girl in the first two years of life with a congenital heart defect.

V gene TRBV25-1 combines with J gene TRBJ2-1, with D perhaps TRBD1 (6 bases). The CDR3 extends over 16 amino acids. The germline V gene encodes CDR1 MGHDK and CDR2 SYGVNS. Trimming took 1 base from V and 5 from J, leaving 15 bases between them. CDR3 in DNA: TGTGCCAGCAGTGAATTCAACAGGGTGGAGGACAATGAGCAGTTCTTC. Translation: CASSEFNRVEDNEQFF.

CDR3 DNA: TGTGCCATCAGAAGTCTGGGTGGGGCGAGTACCGGGGAGCTGTTTTTT. It encodes CAIRSLGGASTGELFF. The chain links TRBV10-3 to TRBJ2-2; TRBD1 might be the D (5 bases). This CDR3 has 16 amino acids. Trimming shortened V by 6 bases and J by 5 bases, and 19 bases separated the two germline ends. Germline values: CDR1 ENHRY, CDR2 SYGVKD.

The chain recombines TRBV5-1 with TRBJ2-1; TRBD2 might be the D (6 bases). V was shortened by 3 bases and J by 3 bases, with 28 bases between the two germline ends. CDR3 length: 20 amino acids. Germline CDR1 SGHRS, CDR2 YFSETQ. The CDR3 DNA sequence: TGCGCCAGCAGCTCCATAATGGCGGGACCGTGGAGGGGAGACTACAATGAGCAGTTCTTC. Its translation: CASSSIMAGPWRGDYNEQFF.

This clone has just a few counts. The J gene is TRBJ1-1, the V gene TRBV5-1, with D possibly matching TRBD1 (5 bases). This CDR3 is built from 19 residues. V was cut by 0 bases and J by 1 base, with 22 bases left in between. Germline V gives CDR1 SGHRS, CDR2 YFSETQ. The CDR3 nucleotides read TGCGCCAGCAGCTTGGAAGAGGGCGGGGGGATTCGACGGAACACTGAAGCTTTCTTT. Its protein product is CASSLEEGGGIRRNTEAFF.

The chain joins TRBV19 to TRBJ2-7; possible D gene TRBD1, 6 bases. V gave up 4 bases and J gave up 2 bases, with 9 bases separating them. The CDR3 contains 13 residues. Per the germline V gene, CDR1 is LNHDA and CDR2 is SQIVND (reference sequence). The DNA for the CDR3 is TGTGCCAGTAGTAGGGGGCCTACCTACGAGCAGTACTTC. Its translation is CASSRGPTYEQYF. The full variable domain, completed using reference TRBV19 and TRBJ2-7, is DGGITQSPKYLFRKEGQNVTLSCEQNLNHDAMYWYRQDPGQGLRLIYYSQIVNDFQKGDIAEGYSVSREKKESFPLTVTSAQKNPTAFYLCASSRGPTYEQYFGPGTRLTVT.

The CDR3 loop is CAISESEIDYEQYF. The CDR3 DNA reads as TGTGCCATCAGTGAAAGTGAGATAGACTACGAGCAGTACTTC. The J gene is TRBJ2-7, the V gene TRBV10-3; D gene uncertain. The germline V and J ends were trimmed by 3 bases and 3 bases, with 12 bases remaining between them. Per germline, CDR1 ENHRY and CDR2 SYGVKD. The CDR3 loop spans 14 amino acids.

The CDR3 reads CASSPSGWGGLGYTF. For the CDR3, the DNA is TGTGCCAGCAGTCCAAGCGGGTGGGGCGGATTAGGCTACACCTTC. V is TRBV6-5 and J is TRBJ1-2; D possibly corresponds to TRBD1 (5 bases). CDR3 length: 15 residues. Trimming shortened V by 5 bases and J by 8 bases, and 21 bases separated the two germline ends. Per germline, CDR1 MNHEY and CDR2 SVGAGI.

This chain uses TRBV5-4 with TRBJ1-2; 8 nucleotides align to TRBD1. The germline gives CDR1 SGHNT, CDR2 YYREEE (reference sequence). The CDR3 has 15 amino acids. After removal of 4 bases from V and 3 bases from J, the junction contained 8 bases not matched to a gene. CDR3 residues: CASSLRDRRDYGYTF. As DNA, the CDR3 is TGTGCCAGCAGCCTGAGGGACAGGCGCGACTATGGCTACACCTTC.

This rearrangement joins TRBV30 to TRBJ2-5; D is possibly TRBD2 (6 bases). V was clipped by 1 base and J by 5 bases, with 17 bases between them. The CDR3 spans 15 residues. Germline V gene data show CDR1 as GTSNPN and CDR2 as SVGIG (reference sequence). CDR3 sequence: CAWSGASVEGETQYF. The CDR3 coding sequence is TGTGCCTGGAGTGGCGCTAGCGTTGAGGGGGAGACCCAGTACTTC.

CDR3 sequence reads: CASSPLRQAGGYTF. In DNA form, the CDR3 reads TGTGCCAGCTCCCCTCTACGGCAGGCCGGTGGCTACACCTTC. This chain joins TRBV18 and TRBJ1-2; D remains ambiguous. CDR1 is KGHSH, CDR2 LQKENI, per germline. This CDR3 is built from 14 residues. Trimming removed 6 bases at V and 7 bases at J, with 18 bases between.

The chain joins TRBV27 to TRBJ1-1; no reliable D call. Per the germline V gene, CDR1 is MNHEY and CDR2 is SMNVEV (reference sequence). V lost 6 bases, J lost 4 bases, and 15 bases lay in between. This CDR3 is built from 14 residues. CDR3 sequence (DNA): TGTGCCAGCAGACTAGTAGGATGGGGCACTGAAGCTTTCTTT. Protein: CASRLVGWGTEAFF.

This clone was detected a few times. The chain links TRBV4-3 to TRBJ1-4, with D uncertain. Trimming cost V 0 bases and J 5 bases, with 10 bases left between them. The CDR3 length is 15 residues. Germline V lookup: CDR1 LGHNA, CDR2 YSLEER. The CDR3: CASSQDLRENEKLFF. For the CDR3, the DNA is TGCGCCAGCAGCCAAGATTTGAGGGAAAATGAAAAACTGTTTTTT.

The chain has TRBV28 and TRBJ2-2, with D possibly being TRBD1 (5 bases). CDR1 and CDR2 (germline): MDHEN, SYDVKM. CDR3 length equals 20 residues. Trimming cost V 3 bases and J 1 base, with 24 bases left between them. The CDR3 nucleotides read TGTGCCAGCAGTTTGTGTTTGGGTGCGGACAATCGAATGAACACCGGGGAGCTGTTTTTT. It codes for CASSLCLGADNRMNTGELFF. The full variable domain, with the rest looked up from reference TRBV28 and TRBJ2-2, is DVKVTQSSRYLVKRTGEKVFLECVQDMDHENMFWYRQDPGLGLRLIYFSYDVKMKEKGDIPEGYSVSREKKERFSLILESASTNQTSMYLCASSLCLGADNRMNTGELFFGEGSRLTVL.

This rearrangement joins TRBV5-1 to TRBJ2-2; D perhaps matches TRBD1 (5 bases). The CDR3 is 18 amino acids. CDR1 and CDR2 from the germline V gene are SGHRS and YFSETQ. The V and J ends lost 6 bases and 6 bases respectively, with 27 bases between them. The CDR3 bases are TGCGCCAGCACTCGACAGCGAACAAAGACTGAAGGCGCCGGGGAGCTGTTTTTT. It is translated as CASTRQRTKTEGAGELFF.

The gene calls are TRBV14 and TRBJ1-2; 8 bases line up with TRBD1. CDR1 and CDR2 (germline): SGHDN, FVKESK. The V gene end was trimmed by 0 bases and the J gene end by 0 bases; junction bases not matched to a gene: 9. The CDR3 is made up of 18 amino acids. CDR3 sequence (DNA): TGTGCCAGCAGCCAAGATGAAATTAGGACAGGGCCTAACTATGGCTACACCTTC. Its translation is CASSQDEIRTGPNYGYTF.